Below are 29 T cell receptor beta chains sequenced from a single sample in a study of shared clonotypes between healthy human individuals. Generated by immunoSEQ multiplex PCR, the TCRdb table keeps only in-frame clones and is missing some. The profile shows 740,000 or so clones, 73% of them singletons. Sequences were obtained from memory CD4+ T cells sorted from blood. The sample's subset: CD45RA-negative fraction. These receptors were collected from a woman aged 25 to 39 in good health.

This clone was seen only a few times. This chain's CDR3 is CASSLTAGPYEQYF. The CDR3 coding sequence is TGTGCCAGCAGCTTAACCGCAGGGCCCTACGAGCAGTACTTC. V is TRBV7-3 and J is TRBJ2-7, with D maybe TRBD1 (5 bases). The length of the CDR3 is 14 residues. The V and J ends lost 0 bases and 2 bases respectively, with 8 bases between them. The V gene's germline CDR1 is SGHTA and CDR2 FQGTGA.

The chain carries TRBV28 and TRBJ1-5, with TRBD1 matching over 7 bases. The CDR3 is made up of 13 amino acids. V was clipped by 7 bases and J by 5 bases; unmatched bases: 5. Germline V gene sequence: CDR1 MDHEN, CDR2 SYDVKM. The CDR3 DNA reads as TGTGCCAGCACGGGACAGCAAGATCAGCCCCAGCATTTT. This gives the protein CASTGQQDQPQHF.

This clone was counted between two and nine times. The same CDR3 can be traced to other DNA sequences in this sample. The V and J genes are TRBV28 and TRBJ1-2; no firm D call. There are 11 residues in the CDR3. Germline loops: CDR1 MDHEN, CDR2 SYDVKM. Between the trimmed V and J ends, which lost 6 bases and 2 bases, there was a span of 4 bases. CDR3 sequence (DNA): TGTGCCAGCAGCTCAAACTATGGCTACACCTTC. It codes for CASSSNYGYTF.

This clone was seen a handful of times. At the DNA level, this CDR3 is encoded by other sequences in the same sample as well. CDR3 loop: CASSLDYSYNEQFF. The CDR3 DNA sequence: TGCGCCAGCAGCCTGGATTACTCCTACAATGAGCAGTTCTTC. V and J are TRBV5-1 and TRBJ2-1; no clear D. CDR1 is SGHRS, CDR2 YFSETQ, per germline. CDR3 length: 14 residues. The ends were cut back, 4 bases at V and 0 bases at J, with 8 bases in the middle.

This clone was picked up one time. The V gene is TRBV19, the J gene TRBJ1-2; D remains unclear. V lost 6 bases to trimming and J lost 7 bases, with 18 bases between them. The germline V gene has CDR1 LNHDA and CDR2 SQIVND (reference sequence). There are 14 residues in the CDR3. The CDR3 is CASSLRTPLAGYTF. The DNA for the CDR3 is TGTGCCAGTAGCTTGCGAACTCCTTTGGCTGGCTACACCTTC.

This sequence joins TRBV5-1 and TRBJ2-7; TRBD2 matches at 9 bases. The CDR3 is 15 amino acids. Germline V gives CDR1 SGHRS, CDR2 YFSETQ. With V trimmed by 4 bases and J by 7 bases, 12 bases remained unmatched. Here the CDR3 DNA reads TGCGCCAGCAGCCCCGGGGGTAGCGGGAGTGGAGAGCAGTACTTC. The encoded protein is CASSPGGSGSGEQYF.

The chain uses TRBV28 and TRBJ1-2; D remains unclear. The V gene lost 3 bases and the J gene lost 1 base, with 6 bases spanning the gap. The CDR3 runs 13 residues. Germline CDR1 and CDR2: MDHEN and SYDVKM. The CDR3 DNA reads as TGTGCCAGCAGTTTCAAAAATAACTATGGCTACACCTTC. This gives the protein CASSFKNNYGYTF.

V usage is TRBV11-2 and J usage is TRBJ2-3, with no clear D. Germline values: CDR1 SGHAT, CDR2 FQNNGV. This CDR3 region has 13 residues. V was trimmed by 5 bases and J by 5 bases, leaving 11 bases between them. The CDR3 spells CASSGGWEDTQYF. The CDR3 DNA sequence: TGTGCCAGCAGCGGTGGGTGGGAAGATACGCAGTATTTT.

The chain employs TRBV15 and TRBJ1-5, with D tentatively TRBD1 (5 bases). The CDR3 loop spans 15 amino acids. The germline CDR1 and CDR2 sequences are LNHNV and YYDKDF (reference sequence). The germline V and J ends were trimmed by 1 base and 3 bases, with 10 bases remaining between them. The DNA for the CDR3 is TGTGCCACCAGCAGAGTGGCGGGGACCAATCAGCCCCAGCATTTT. This sequence encodes CATSRVAGTNQPQHF.

The rearrangement uses TRBV11-2 and TRBJ2-1, with TRBD2 matching over 7 bases. CDR3 length: 14 amino acids. CDR1 is SGHAT and CDR2 is FQNNGV in the germline V gene. J lost 0 bases, V lost 10 bases, and 6 bases had no gene match. The CDR3 is CATQRDPSYNEQFF. The CDR3 DNA sequence: TGTGCCACCCAGCGGGACCCCTCCTACAATGAGCAGTTCTTC.

This clone was counted at least ten times. J is TRBJ2-7 and V is TRBV20-1; D is possibly TRBD2 (5 bases). V was cut by 5 bases and J by 3 bases, with 8 bases left in between. Germline CDR1 is DFQATT and CDR2 is SNEGSKA (reference sequence). The CDR3 length is 11 residues. The CDR3 is CSAQDFYEQYF. CDR3 nucleotide sequence: TGCAGTGCTCAGGACTTCTACGAGCAGTACTTC.

This clone was seen just once. The rearrangement joins TRBV4-2 to TRBJ1-3; TRBD1 matches at 7 bases. Per germline, CDR1 LGHNA and CDR2 YNFKEQ. This CDR3 spans 17 amino acids. J was trimmed by 0 bases and V by 3 bases; bases with no gene match: 8. The chain's CDR3 is CASSQRTGLLSGNTIYF. The CDR3 DNA is TGTGCCAGCAGCCAGCGGACAGGACTGCTCTCTGGAAACACCATATATTTT.

This sequence joins TRBV7-2 and TRBJ1-5; D ambiguous. Germline V gene data show CDR1 as SGHTA and CDR2 as FQGNSA. This CDR3 has 13 residues. The ends were cut back, 1 base at V and 10 bases at J, with 11 bases in the middle. The CDR3 loop reads CASSLGEGRPQHF. The CDR3 DNA reads as TGTGCCAGCAGCTTAGGGGAGGGTCGCCCCCAGCATTTT.

The V and J genes are TRBV7-7 and TRBJ2-5; 7 nucleotides match TRBD2. Looked up from germline, CDR1 is SSHAT and CDR2 is FNYEAQ (reference sequence). CDR3 length: 15 residues. Losses at the gene ends were 2 bases for V and 0 bases for J; bases not matched to a gene: 3. The CDR3 sequence: CASSLTREYQETQYF. DNA for the CDR3: TGTGCCAGCAGCTTAACGCGGGAGTACCAAGAGACCCAGTACTTC.

CDR3 in DNA: TGTGCCAGCAGTGGCACTAGCGGGAGTTGGAATGAGCAGTTCTTC. Translated, it gives CASSGTSGSWNEQFF. The V and J genes are TRBV6-1 and TRBJ2-1; the match to TRBD2 covers 11 bases. The trim removed 4 bases at V and 7 bases at J, leaving 6 bases unmatched. There are 15 residues in the CDR3. Germline V gene lookup returns CDR1 MNHNS and CDR2 SASEGT.

The rearrangement joins TRBV6-5 to TRBJ1-4; 9 bases match TRBD1. V trimming: 4 bases; J trimming: 4 bases; junction bases outside the gene matches: 4. This CDR3 region has 15 residues. The germline V gene encodes CDR1 MNHEY and CDR2 SVGAGI. The CDR3 loop reads CASSSRDRVNEKLFF. The CDR3 bases are TGTGCCAGCAGTTCCCGGGACAGGGTTAATGAAAAACTGTTTTTT.

The chain carries TRBV28 and TRBJ1-2; 11 bases fit TRBD1. V lost 2 bases and J lost 5; bases outside the gene matches: 4. The CDR3 consists of 15 residues. Germline loops: CDR1 MDHEN, CDR2 SYDVKM. The CDR3 here is CASSLGTGGIYGYTF. The CDR3 nucleotides are TGTGCCAGCAGTTTAGGGACAGGGGGGATTTATGGCTACACCTTC.

The sample holds a few counts of this clone. The J gene is TRBJ2-1, the V gene TRBV5-1; TRBD1 matches at 7 bases. V shed 8 bases, J shed 5 bases, and the junction held 7 bases outside the gene matches. CDR1 and CDR2 (germline): SGHRS, YFSETQ. The CDR3 has 13 residues. Here the CDR3 DNA reads TGCGCCAGTAGACAGGGTTGGGACAATGAGCAGTTCTTC. Amino acid sequence: CASRQGWDNEQFF.

This clone was seen just once. The chain uses TRBV6-1 and TRBJ2-1; D is perhaps TRBD1 or TRBD2 (5 bases each). Germline CDR1 and CDR2: MNHNS and SASEGT. CDR3 length: 14 amino acids. Trimming stripped 5 bases from V and 6 bases from J, with 14 bases between. CDR3 region: CASSPGHKVNEQFF. CDR3 DNA: TGTGCCAGCAGTCCGGGGCACAAAGTCAATGAGCAGTTCTTC.

CDR3: CAISDMGDTIYF. The DNA for the CDR3 is TGTGCCATCAGTGATATGGGAGACACCATATATTTT. The chain combines TRBV10-3 with TRBJ1-3; D is undetermined. V shed 3 bases and J shed 8 bases, with 8 bases lying between them. CDR1 and CDR2 (germline): ENHRY, SYGVKD. The CDR3 is 12 amino acids.

CDR3 DNA sequence: TGTGCCACCTTCTACCGGGACAGGGGCACAGATACGCAGTATTTT. It specifies CATFYRDRGTDTQYF. The gene calls are TRBV2 and TRBJ2-3, with 9 bases fitting TRBD1. Germline V gene lookup returns CDR1 SNHLY and CDR2 FYNNEI. The CDR3 extends over 15 amino acids. V gave up 10 bases and J gave up 1 base; unmatched junction bases: 9.

This chain links TRBV19 with TRBJ1-2; D remains ambiguous. Germline V gene data show CDR1 as LNHDA and CDR2 as SQIVND (reference sequence). V lost 5 bases and J lost 8, with 18 bases in between. This CDR3 has 14 amino acids. The CDR3 reads CASSPQTETGGYTF. CDR3 bases: TGTGCCAGTAGTCCTCAGACGGAAACGGGGGGCTACACCTTC.

With regard to this clone: This CDR3 is also generated by other DNA sequences in the sample. The CDR3 spells CASSLKGGYEQYF. The CDR3 bases are TGTGCCAGCAGCCTCAAAGGGGGTTACGAGCAGTACTTC. The chain joins TRBV5-4 to TRBJ2-7, with D maybe TRBD1 (6 bases). Trimming removed 4 bases from V and 4 bases from J, with 12 bases in between. The V gene's germline CDR1 is SGHNT and CDR2 YYREEE (reference sequence). The CDR3 length is 13 residues.

The chain combines TRBV11-2 with TRBJ2-7; tentative D call: TRBD2 (6 bases). The CDR3 has 13 amino acids. Trimming pared 5 bases from V and 2 bases from J, leaving 10 bases between. Germline assignment: CDR1 SGHAT and CDR2 FQNNGV. CDR3 coding DNA: TGTGCCAGCAGCGGTCGGGGGACCTACGAGCAGTACTTC. It specifies CASSGRGTYEQYF. The whole variable domain, filled in from reference TRBV11-2 and TRBJ2-7, reads EAGVAQSPRYKIIEKRQSVAFWCNPISGHATLYWYQQILGQGPKLLIQFQNNGVVDDSQLPKDRFSAERLKGVDSTLKIQPAKLEDSAVYLCASSGRGTYEQYFGPGTRLTVT.

This clone occurred once. The chain links TRBV6-4 to TRBJ1-4; no definite D call. The ends were cut back, 5 bases at V and 8 bases at J, with 12 bases in the middle. This CDR3 contains 13 residues. CDR1 and CDR2 (germline): MRHNA, SNTAGT. CDR3 amino acids: CASSKEFGEKLFF. The CDR3 DNA sequence: TGTGCCAGCAGTAAGGAGTTCGGGGAAAAACTGTTTTTT.

The chain couples TRBV18 to TRBJ2-5; either TRBD1 or TRBD2 may fit D (5 bases each). Germline-derived CDR1 and CDR2 are KGHSH and LQKENI. The CDR3 has 14 amino acids. Trimming cost V 3 bases and J 1 base, with 9 bases left between them. The CDR3 spells CASSPRDLQETQYF. In DNA, the CDR3 is TGTGCCAGCTCACCGAGGGACCTCCAAGAGACCCAGTACTTC.

This chain joins TRBV5-1 and TRBJ1-3; D perhaps matches TRBD1 (6 bases). The CDR3 extends over 15 amino acids. The V end lost 0 bases, the J end lost 0 bases, and 7 bases lay between the germline ends. Germline CDR1 reads SGHRS; CDR2 reads YFSETQ. In nucleotides, the CDR3 is TGCGCCAGCAGCTTGGGGACAGCCTCTGGAAACACCATATATTTT. The encoded protein is CASSLGTASGNTIYF.

The V gene is TRBV5-1, the J gene TRBJ2-5; D is undetermined. Germline values: CDR1 SGHRS, CDR2 YFSETQ. The CDR3 covers 14 residues. V lost 0 bases and J lost 3, with 9 bases in between. CDR3 loop: CASSLDLLKETQYF. In nucleotides, the CDR3 is TGCGCCAGCAGCTTGGATCTTCTAAAAGAGACCCAGTACTTC.

This clone was counted a few times. The V call is TRBV27, the J call TRBJ1-1; D is possibly TRBD1 (5 bases). The CDR3 is 13 amino acids. The germline CDR1 and CDR2 sequences are MNHEY and SMNVEV (reference sequence). The germline V and J ends were trimmed by 6 bases and 6 bases, with 14 bases remaining between them. CDR3 sequence reads: CASRSRGAAEAFF. DNA of the CDR3: TGTGCCAGCAGGTCCCGTGGGGCGGCTGAAGCTTTCTTT.